The next 27 T cell receptor beta chains were all read from a single sample in a study of human T cells and chemical hapten exposure. From the RACE reads, TCRdb called clonotypes with MiXCR, one entry per CDR3 protein. The sample lists 99,000 or so distinct CDR3 sequences, 11% occurring once. Specified time point: pre-sensitization, week 0. The treatment was: therapeutic diphenylcyclopropenone sensitization with weekly scalp DPC. The starting material was whole blood, obtained in connection with sensitization to the hapten diphenylcyclopropenone (DPC). These receptors were taken from a woman aged 60-75 years with alopecia areata. Some clones in this sample may be carry-over from other donors' samples.

This clonotype has a count of ten or more. V usage is TRBV20-1 and J usage is TRBJ2-1; 8 bases match TRBD1. V lost 5 bases and J lost 8; bases outside the gene matches: 11. Germline CDR1 and CDR2: DFQATT and SNEGSKA (reference sequence). CDR3 length equals 14 residues. CDR3 DNA sequence: TGCAGTGCTGATGCGGGACAGGCGCGGGATGAGCAGTTCTTC. It yields the protein CSADAGQARDEQFF.

This clonotype was detected only a few times. This chain connects TRBV9 to TRBJ2-2; D is perhaps TRBD1 (5 bases). The CDR3 totals 15 residues. V gave up 2 bases and J gave up 6 bases, with 14 bases separating them. Per the germline V gene, CDR1 is SGDLS and CDR2 is YYNGEE. The CDR3 protein is CASSVEPQGPGELFF. The CDR3 region has the DNA TGTGCCAGCAGCGTGGAGCCTCAGGGCCCCGGGGAGCTGTTTTTT.

In this sample, this clonotype turned up once. The chain combines TRBV3-1 with TRBJ2-2; D is possibly TRBD1 (6 bases). Germline-derived CDR1 and CDR2 are LGHDT and YNNKEL (reference sequence). This CDR3 is 17 amino acids long. The V gene lost 1 base and the J gene lost 2 bases, with 14 bases spanning the gap. Here the CDR3 DNA reads TGTGCCAGCAGCCAAGTGCACCAGGGGCCTAACACCGGGGAGCTGTTTTTT. Translated, it gives CASSQVHQGPNTGELFF.

The rearrangement uses TRBV4-1 and TRBJ2-3; TRBD2 matches at 8 bases. The CDR3 runs 16 residues. Germline CDR1 MGHRA, CDR2 YSYEKL. V lost 6 bases, J lost 4 bases, and 12 bases stayed unmatched. CDR3 region: CASRKLGGLVPDTQYF. For the CDR3, the DNA is TGCGCCAGCAGAAAACTCGGGGGACTAGTACCAGATACGCAGTATTTT.

This clonotype appeared many times. In DNA form, the CDR3 reads TGTGCCAGCAGCCCCCGGGCAGGGGGGACCGGTGCCAATTCACCCCTCCACTTT. This gives the protein CASSPRAGGTGANSPLHF. The chain employs TRBV7-6 and TRBJ1-6; the match to TRBD1 covers 7 bases. In germline, CDR1 is SGHVS, CDR2 FNYEAQ. The CDR3 runs 18 residues. The V segment lost 5 bases and the J segment 7 bases; nucleotides outside the gene matches: 17. Using reference TRBV7-6 and TRBJ1-6 for the parts outside the CDR3, the full variable domain is GAGVSQSPRYKVTKRGQDVALRCDPISGHVSLYWYRQALGQGPEFLTYFNYEAQQDKSGLPNDRFSAERPEGSISTLTIQRTEQRDSAMYRCASSPRAGGTGANSPLHFGNGTRLTVT.

In the case of this clonotype: Just one base apart from a much larger clone, this may be a read error. This chain joins TRBV7-6 and TRBJ1-5; D is unclear. Between the trimmed V and J ends, which lost 3 bases and 5 bases, there was a span of 8 bases. The CDR3 runs 13 residues. Per the germline V gene, CDR1 is SGHVS and CDR2 is FNYEAQ. CDR3 nucleotides: TGTGCCAGCAGCTTGGCACAAGATCAGCCCCAGCATTTT. It translates to CASSLAQDQPQHF.

In its sample, this clonotype was seen many times. This chain links TRBV10-1 with TRBJ2-5; D remains unclear. Trimming removed 4 bases from V and 7 bases from J, with 13 bases in between. The CDR3 length is 13 residues. From germline, CDR1 is WNHNN and CDR2 SYGVQD (reference sequence). In nucleotides, the CDR3 is TGCGCCAGCAGTGTTGCGTCCGAAGGGACCCAGTACTTC. Its protein is CASSVASEGTQYF.

This sequence joins TRBV7-9 and TRBJ2-1, with 8 bases that match TRBD1. The ends lost 5 bases at V and 9 bases at J; junction bases unmatched: 9. The germline CDR1 and CDR2 sequences are SEHNR and FQNEAQ (reference sequence). The CDR3 runs to 14 residues. In DNA form, the CDR3 reads TGTGCCAGCAGCCACAATGGACAGGGAGGTGAGCAGTTCTTC. This gives the protein CASSHNGQGGEQFF.

This clonotype was found many times. The chain uses TRBV6-6 and TRBJ1-3; 7 bases line up with TRBD1. The CDR3 extends over 16 amino acids. In germline, CDR1 is MNHNY, CDR2 SVGAGI (reference sequence). Trimming at V came to 4 bases and at J to 0 bases, leaving 6 bases not matched to a gene. The CDR3 here is CASSSDRVPSGNTIYF. DNA for the CDR3: TGTGCCAGCAGTTCAGACAGGGTCCCCTCTGGAAACACCATATATTTT.

The CDR3 protein is CASSLGTREVDEQYF. For the CDR3, the DNA is TGTGCCAGCAGCTTGGGGACCCGAGAGGTAGACGAGCAGTACTTC. This sequence joins TRBV7-9 and TRBJ2-7; D is tentatively TRBD1 or TRBD2 (5 bases each). This CDR3 is 15 amino acids long. Germline-derived CDR1 and CDR2 are SEHNR and FQNEAQ (reference sequence). V was pared by 3 bases and J by 5 bases, with 17 bases between.

This clonotype has just a few counts. This chain uses TRBV19 with TRBJ2-5, with D possibly matching TRBD1 (5 bases). Looked up from germline, CDR1 is LNHDA and CDR2 is SQIVND (reference sequence). The V gene lost 5 bases and the J gene lost 5 bases, with 15 bases spanning the gap. The CDR3 is 14 residues long. This CDR3 is CASSHGHPTETQYF. The CDR3 nucleotides read TGTGCCAGTAGTCACGGACATCCTACGGAGACCCAGTACTTC. Together with reference TRBV19 and TRBJ2-5, the CDR3 gives the full variable domain: DGGITQSPKYLFRKEGQNVTLSCEQNLNHDAMYWYRQDPGQGLRLIYYSQIVNDFQKGDIAEGYSVSREKKESFPLTVTSAQKNPTAFYLCASSHGHPTETQYFGPGTRLLVL.

The sample holds many counts of this clonotype. Written as DNA, the CDR3 is TGTGCCTGGAGTGCCTTGGGGCTTAGCTACGAGCAGTACTTC. It is translated as CAWSALGLSYEQYF. This sequence joins TRBV30 and TRBJ2-7, with D possibly matching TRBD1 (5 bases). The CDR3 has 14 amino acids. Looked up from germline, CDR1 is GTSNPN and CDR2 is SVGIG (reference sequence). Trimming took 1 base from V and 3 from J, leaving 13 bases between them.

V usage is TRBV27 and J usage is TRBJ2-1; 10 bases map to TRBD2. The CDR3 spans 16 residues. Germline CDR1 and CDR2: MNHEY and SMNVEV (reference sequence). J lost 1 base, V lost 8 bases, and 8 bases had no gene match. The CDR3 DNA reads as TGTGCCAGCTGCACTCCTAGCGGGGGTTCCTACAATGAGCAGTTCTTC. This translates into CASCTPSGGSYNEQFF.

CDR3 sequence reads: CASSLGSGGLRNTEAFF. CDR3 bases: TGTGCCAGCAGCTTAGGCTCCGGGGGGCTAAGGAACACTGAAGCTTTCTTT. The chain carries TRBV7-9 and TRBJ1-1; TRBD1 might be the D (6 bases). The germline CDR1 and CDR2 sequences are SEHNR and FQNEAQ (reference sequence). V lost 1 base to trimming and J lost 1 base, with 16 bases between them. This CDR3 region has 17 residues.

This clonotype was detected many times. The genes are TRBV5-4 and TRBJ2-3; TRBD2 matches 7 bases. From germline, CDR1 is SGHNT and CDR2 YYREEE (reference sequence). CDR3 size: 14 residues. With V trimmed by 4 bases and J by 2 bases, 4 bases remained unmatched. The CDR3 is CASSRDYPTDTQYF. The CDR3 region has the DNA TGTGCCAGCAGCCGGGACTACCCCACAGATACGCAGTATTTT.

This clonotype has a count of ten or more. The chain joins TRBV4-1 to TRBJ1-6, with a weak D call TRBD1 (6 bases). The CDR3 covers 14 residues. Germline V lookup: CDR1 MGHRA, CDR2 YSYEKL. Trimming pared 4 bases from V and 7 bases from J, leaving 11 bases between. CDR3 sequence (DNA): TGCGCCAGCAGCCCCCTCGGGGGCAATTCACCCCTCCACTTT. Translation gives CASSPLGGNSPLHF.

This clonotype was counted a few times. The rearrangement joins TRBV13 to TRBJ2-5; D call uncertain. This CDR3 has 13 amino acids. The V gene lost 4 bases and the J gene lost 2 bases, with 8 bases spanning the gap. The germline V gene has CDR1 PRHDT and CDR2 FYEKMQ (reference sequence). The DNA for the CDR3 is TGTGCCAGCAGCTCCTTGCGGCAAGAGACCCAGTACTTC. Protein product: CASSSLRQETQYF.

This clonotype was picked up a small number of times. The V call is TRBV11-3, the J call TRBJ2-2; 11 nucleotides agree with TRBD2. After removal of 0 bases from V and 1 base from J, the junction contained 4 bases not matched to a gene. The length of the CDR3 is 18 residues. Germline CDR1 SGHNT, CDR2 YENEEA. The CDR3 region is CASSLDQGTSGNTGELFF. Here the CDR3 DNA reads TGTGCCAGCAGCTTAGATCAGGGGACTAGCGGGAACACCGGGGAGCTGTTTTTT.

This clonotype was seen repeatedly, ten times or more. The V gene is TRBV5-1, the J gene TRBJ2-3; TRBD2 agrees at 12 bases. The trim removed 0 bases at V and 2 bases at J, leaving 7 bases unmatched. CDR1 and CDR2 from the germline V gene are SGHRS and YFSETQ. The CDR3 loop spans 18 amino acids. CDR3 sequence (DNA): TGCGCCAGCAGCTTGGCTAGCGGGGGGGCTTTTTCCACAGATACGCAGTATTTT. Its translation: CASSLASGGAFSTDTQYF.

V usage is TRBV9 and J usage is TRBJ2-1; D possibly uses TRBD1 or TRBD2 (5 bases each). V was pared by 0 bases and J by 6 bases, with 10 bases between. CDR1 is SGDLS and CDR2 is YYNGEE in the germline V gene. CDR3 length: 14 residues. The CDR3 DNA is TGTGCCAGCAGCGTAGTTGGGGGAAGCAATGAGCAGTTCTTC. Encoded protein: CASSVVGGSNEQFF.

This clonotype appeared a few times. The J gene is TRBJ1-1, the V gene TRBV7-9; D is perhaps TRBD1 (5 bases). The length of the CDR3 is 16 residues. Germline CDR1 reads SEHNR; CDR2 reads FQNEAQ (reference sequence). Trimming stripped 5 bases from V and 6 bases from J, with 22 bases between. The CDR3 nucleotides read TGTGCCAGCAGCGCTCTTATACAGGCTGGGAGGTCTGAAGCTTTCTTT. Translated: CASSALIQAGRSEAFF.

This clonotype was detected ten times or more. The V gene is TRBV18, the J gene TRBJ1-3, with unresolved D. V was cut by 4 bases and J by 11 bases, with 15 bases left in between. This CDR3 region has 13 residues. CDR1 is KGHSH and CDR2 is LQKENI in the germline V gene. Written as DNA, the CDR3 is TGTGCCAGCTCACAAACCGGGCCCCAGGCCATATATTTT. This translates into CASSQTGPQAIYF.

This clonotype was detected many times. This rearrangement joins TRBV9 to TRBJ1-4; D gene uncertain. V was trimmed by 3 bases and J by 8 bases, leaving 17 bases between them. Germline V lookup: CDR1 SGDLS, CDR2 YYNGEE. There are 15 residues in the CDR3. Here the CDR3 DNA reads TGTGCCAGCAGCGCCAACCCCGGAGGGTGGGAAAAACTGTTTTTT. Translating it yields CASSANPGGWEKLFF.

This clonotype was seen at least ten times. V usage is TRBV2 and J usage is TRBJ1-1; D unclear. V was trimmed by 6 bases and J by 0 bases, leaving 11 bases between them. Germline-derived CDR1 and CDR2 are SNHLY and FYNNEI. The CDR3 runs to 14 residues. CDR3 DNA: TGTGCCAGCAGGCCAGGACGTATGAACACTGAAGCTTTCTTT. It codes for CASRPGRMNTEAFF. Looking up the rest from reference TRBV2 and TRBJ1-1 gives the full variable domain: EPEVTQTPSHQVTQMGQEVILRCVPISNHLYFYWYRQILGQKVEFLVSFYNNEISEKSEIFDDQFSVERPDGSNFTLKIRSTKLEDSAMYFCASRPGRMNTEAFFGQGTRLTVV.

CDR3 region: CASSLDGGRSYNEQFF. The CDR3 coding sequence is TGTGCCAGCAGCTTAGATGGGGGACGCTCCTACAATGAGCAGTTCTTC. The gene calls are TRBV11-2 and TRBJ2-1; D could derive from TRBD1 or TRBD2 (5 bases each). The CDR3 spans 16 residues. Germline CDR1 and CDR2: SGHAT and FQNNGV. V lost 0 bases and J 0 bases, leaving 9 bases between the germline ends.

This clonotype was seen at least ten times. The chain has TRBV27 and TRBJ2-7; the match to TRBD1 covers 9 bases. V trimming: 5 bases; J trimming: 5 bases; junction bases outside the gene matches: 7. Germline CDR1 and CDR2: MNHEY and SMNVEV (reference sequence). The CDR3 spans 14 residues. The chain's CDR3 is CASSLGTGIHEQYF. The CDR3 bases are TGTGCCAGCAGTCTCGGGACAGGGATCCACGAGCAGTACTTC.

This clonotype was detected only a few times. This chain connects TRBV7-9 to TRBJ2-1; TRBD2 is a possible D gene (6 bases). V was trimmed by 4 bases and J by 5 bases, leaving 12 bases between them. Germline V CDR1 and CDR2: SEHNR, FQNEAQ (reference sequence). The CDR3 has 14 residues. Here the CDR3 reads CASSYGLSDNEQFF. The CDR3 region has the DNA TGTGCCAGCAGCTACGGACTAAGCGACAATGAGCAGTTCTTC.